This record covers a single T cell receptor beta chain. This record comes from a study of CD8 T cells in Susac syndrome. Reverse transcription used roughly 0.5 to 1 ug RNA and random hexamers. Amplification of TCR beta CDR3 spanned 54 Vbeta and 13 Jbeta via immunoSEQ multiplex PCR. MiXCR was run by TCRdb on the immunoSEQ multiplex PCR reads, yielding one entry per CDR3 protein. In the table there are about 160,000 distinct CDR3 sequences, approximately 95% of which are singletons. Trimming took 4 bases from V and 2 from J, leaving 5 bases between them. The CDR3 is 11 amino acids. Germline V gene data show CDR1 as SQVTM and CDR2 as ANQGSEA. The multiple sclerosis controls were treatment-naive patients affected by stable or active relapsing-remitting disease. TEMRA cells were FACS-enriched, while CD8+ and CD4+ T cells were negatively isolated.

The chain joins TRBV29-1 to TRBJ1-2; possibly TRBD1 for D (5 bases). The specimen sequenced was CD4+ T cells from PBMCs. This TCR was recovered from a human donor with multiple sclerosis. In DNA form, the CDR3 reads TGCAGCGTTGGGGACAACTATGGCTACACCTTC. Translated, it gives CSVGDNYGYTF.